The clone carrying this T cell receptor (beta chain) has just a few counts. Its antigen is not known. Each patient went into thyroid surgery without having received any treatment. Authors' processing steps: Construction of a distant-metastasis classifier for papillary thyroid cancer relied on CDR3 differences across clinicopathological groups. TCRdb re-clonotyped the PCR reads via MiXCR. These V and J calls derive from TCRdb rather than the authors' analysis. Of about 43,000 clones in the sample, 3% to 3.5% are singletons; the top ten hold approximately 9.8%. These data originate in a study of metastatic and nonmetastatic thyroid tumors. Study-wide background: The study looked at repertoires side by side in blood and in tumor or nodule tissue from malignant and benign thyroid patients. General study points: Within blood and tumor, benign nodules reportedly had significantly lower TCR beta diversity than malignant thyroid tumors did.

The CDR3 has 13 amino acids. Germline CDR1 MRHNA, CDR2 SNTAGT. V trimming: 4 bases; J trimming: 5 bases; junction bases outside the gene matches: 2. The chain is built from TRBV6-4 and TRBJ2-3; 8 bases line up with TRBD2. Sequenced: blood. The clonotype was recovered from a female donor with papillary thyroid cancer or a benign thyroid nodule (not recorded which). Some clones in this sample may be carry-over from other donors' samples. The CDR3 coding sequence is TGTGCCAGCAGTGTGCGGGAGGAAGATACGCAGTATTTT. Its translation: CASSVREEDTQYF.